This record looks at one T cell receptor (beta chain) sequence and its context. CDR3 length: 16 residues. In germline, CDR1 is MDHEN, CDR2 SYDVKM. Deletions cut 6 bases from V and 9 bases from J, with 26 bases between. Assignments of participants to cohorts depended upon their own reported clinical history. This sample was included in a study of blood T cell repertoires in COVID-19. Study overall: Nucleic acid was either cDNA or gDNA, and it came from T cells, B-cell-depleted T cells, or PBMCs.

Clones were read by immunoSEQ multiplex PCR, and TCRdb kept only the in-frame ones, dropping some. The data contain roughly 250,000 clones, about 88% of them seen just once; the ten biggest clones take up around 3%. The chain combines TRBV28 with TRBJ1-2; the D gene is possibly TRBD1 (6 bases). This TCR came from a woman aged 50 to 65 who had recovered from COVID-19. Sequenced: PBMCs or T cells enriched from blood (not recorded which). The CDR3 reads CASRKRGTSEGISYTF. The CDR3 DNA follows: TGTGCCAGCAGGAAAAGAGGGACATCTGAGGGTATTAGCTACACCTTC.